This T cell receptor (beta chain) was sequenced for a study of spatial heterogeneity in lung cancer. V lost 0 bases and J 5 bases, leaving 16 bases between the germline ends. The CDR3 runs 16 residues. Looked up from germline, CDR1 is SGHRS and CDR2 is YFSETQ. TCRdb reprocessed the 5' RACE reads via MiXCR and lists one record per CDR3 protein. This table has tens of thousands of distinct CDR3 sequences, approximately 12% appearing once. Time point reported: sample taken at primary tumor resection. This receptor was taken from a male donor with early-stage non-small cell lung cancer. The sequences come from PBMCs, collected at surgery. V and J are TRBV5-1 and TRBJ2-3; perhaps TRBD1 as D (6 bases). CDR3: CASSLAFVTGRDTQYF. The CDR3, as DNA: TGCGCCAGCAGCTTGGCCTTCGTTACAGGGCGAGATACGCAGTATTTT.